The subject of this entry is one TCR beta chain. This record belongs to a study of shared clonotypes between healthy human individuals. Only in-frame clones appear in the TCRdb table, and some are missing; sequencing was by immunoSEQ multiplex PCR. The sample contains approximately 2.3 million clones, more than 85% of which appear only once. CDR3 size: 15 residues. The V end lost 3 bases, the J end lost 2 bases, and 14 bases lay between the germline ends. CDR1 and CDR2 (germline): SGHVS, FQNEAQ. None of the donors, who were healthy HIV-negative adults, had recently had acute infections or vaccinations.

The receptor comes from a young man in good health. Some clones in this sample may be carry-over from other donors' samples. Sample: naive CD4+ T cells from PBMCs. Described subset: CD45RA+ positively selected. This chain links TRBV7-8 with TRBJ2-7; tentative D call: TRBD1 (6 bases). DNA of the CDR3: TGTGCCAGCAGCTTCTCCCCGGACAGAGCCTACGAGCAGTACTTC. Its protein product is CASSFSPDRAYEQYF.